This entry lists 30 T cell receptor beta chains sequenced from one sample in a study of regulatory T cells in long-lasting Graves disease (dated by TCRdb to the early 2020s). According to the study, the label for this sample's time point signals: persistent/refractory GD, antithyroid drugs over 5 years with positive TRAb. For both TCR sequencing and RNA sequencing, RNA was extracted from PBMCs in TRIzol. The method was multiplex PCR. Reads for this sample came from an Illumina HiSeq 4000. iRepertoire HTBI primers and Arm-PCR amplification of CDR3 regions were used to construct TCR beta libraries. TCRdb reprocessing: public reads trimmed at Q25 with fastp, clones called with MiXCR, in-frame beta chains kept. When rows share a CDR3 protein, they turn into one entry using the most common DNA and genes. The sample table contains roughly 450,000 distinct CDR3 sequences; only one count was recorded for 23% of them. The ten largest clones take up over 25% of the sample.

This specimen consisted of peripheral blood mononuclear cells (PBMCs), obtained when the disease was refractory, from a patient treated with antithyroid drugs. The receptors were gathered from a female donor with Graves disease.

This clonotype came up many times. The chain joins TRBV12-3 or TRBV12-4 to TRBJ2-7, with TRBD2 as a possible D gene (5 bases). The CDR3 loop spans 15 amino acids. V was pared by 4 bases and J by 0 bases, with 13 bases between. In DNA, the CDR3 is TGTGCCAGCAGTTCCCTAGCCCTTGCCTCCTACGAGCAGTACTTC. Amino acids: CASSSLALASYEQYF.

V and J are TRBV20-1 and TRBJ2-2; D not certain. This CDR3 has 15 amino acids. With 0 bases removed from V and 3 bases from J, the gap between germline ends came to 11 bases. Germline values: CDR1 DFQATT, CDR2 SNEGSKA (reference sequence). The CDR3, as DNA: TGCAGTGCTAGAGATAGGTTGGGGTACACCGGGGAGCTGTTTTTT. Translating it yields CSARDRLGYTGELFF.

This chain joins TRBV2 and TRBJ2-1, with a tentative D call TRBD1 (6 bases). Germline values: CDR1 SNHLY, CDR2 FYNNEI. The germline V and J ends were trimmed by 7 bases and 7 bases, with 17 bases remaining between them. This CDR3 has 14 residues. The CDR3 sequence: CASNYRDTKNEQFF. The CDR3 DNA reads as TGTGCCAGCAACTATCGGGACACCAAAAATGAGCAGTTCTTC.

This clonotype was observed at least ten times. The chain combines TRBV7-2 with TRBJ1-1; D perhaps matches TRBD1 (5 bases). Trimming removed 4 bases at V and 0 bases at J, with 12 bases between. The CDR3 is 15 amino acids. From germline, CDR1 is SGHTA and CDR2 FQGNSA. The CDR3 DNA is TGTGCCAGCAGCTCTTACAGGAGATTGAACACTGAAGCTTTCTTT. This encodes CASSSYRRLNTEAFF.

Only a few counts were recorded for this clonotype. This rearrangement joins TRBV10-3 to TRBJ1-3; D not resolved. This CDR3 has 13 residues. The germline V gene encodes CDR1 ENHRY and CDR2 SYGVKD. V shed 7 bases and J shed 10 bases, with 17 bases lying between them. CDR3 loop: CAITNPGNLTIYF. CDR3 nucleotides: TGTGCCATCACTAATCCGGGAAACTTAACCATATATTTT.

The chain has TRBV9 and TRBJ1-2, with no clear D. This CDR3 is built from 14 residues. Germline values: CDR1 SGDLS, CDR2 YYNGEE. With 4 bases removed from V and 3 bases from J, the gap between germline ends came to 13 bases. In nucleotides, the CDR3 is TGTGCCAGCAGCTTCAGGTCCCGGGACTATGGCTACACCTTC. Protein product: CASSFRSRDYGYTF.

The chain combines TRBV7-9 with TRBJ2-5, with D perhaps TRBD1 or TRBD2 (5 bases each). This CDR3 contains 14 residues. V was trimmed by 3 bases and J by 2 bases, leaving 10 bases between them. Looked up from germline, CDR1 is SEHNR and CDR2 is FQNEAQ (reference sequence). The CDR3 sequence: CASSFPGPQETQYF. In DNA, the CDR3 is TGTGCCAGCAGCTTTCCGGGACCTCAAGAGACCCAGTACTTC.

V gene TRBV20-1 combines with J gene TRBJ2-1; 13 bases fit TRBD2. This CDR3 contains 17 residues. CDR1 and CDR2 from the germline V gene are DFQATT and SNEGSKA (reference sequence). The V segment lost 0 bases and the J segment 5 bases; nucleotides outside the gene matches: 7. The CDR3, as DNA: TGCAGTGCTAGAGAAAGGACTAGCGGGAGTTCTAACAATGAGCAGTTCTTC. Translating gives CSARERTSGSSNNEQFF.

This clonotype was recorded a few times. The chain recombines TRBV6-5 with TRBJ2-7, with 10 bases lining up with TRBD1. J gave up 6 bases and V 2 bases, and 10 bases lay outside the gene matches. The length of the CDR3 is 16 residues. Germline assignment: CDR1 MNHEY and CDR2 SVGAGI. The CDR3 bases are TGTGCCAGCAGTTACGGGGGAAAGACAGGGGGCCGCGAGCAGTACTTC. As protein: CASSYGGKTGGREQYF.

This clonotype was seen at least ten times. The chain combines TRBV7-2 with TRBJ1-2; 7 bases line up with TRBD1. The ends lost 4 bases at V and 8 bases at J; junction bases unmatched: 13. This CDR3 has 15 amino acids. Germline CDR1 SGHTA, CDR2 FQGNSA. CDR3 amino acids: CASSSLDRVSLGYTF. The CDR3 bases are TGTGCCAGCAGCTCCCTCGACAGGGTATCGCTCGGCTACACCTTC.

The rearrangement joins TRBV7-9 to TRBJ2-4, with TRBD1 matching over 8 bases. Germline assignment: CDR1 SEHNR and CDR2 FQNEAQ (reference sequence). Losses at the gene ends were 5 bases for V and 5 bases for J; bases not matched to a gene: 8. The CDR3 has 15 residues. The CDR3 DNA reads as TGTGCCAGCAGCATAATGGACAGGGCCCAAAACATTCAGTACTTC. The encoded protein is CASSIMDRAQNIQYF.

The CDR3 is CASSLKRGRTGGDRYTF. Here the CDR3 DNA reads TGTGCCAGCAGCCTAAAACGTGGAAGGACAGGGGGCGATCGCTACACCTTC. The chain couples TRBV7-9 to TRBJ1-2, with 11 bases aligning to TRBD1. The length of the CDR3 is 17 residues. J gave up 9 bases and V 5 bases, and 17 bases lay outside the gene matches. CDR1 and CDR2 (germline): SEHNR, FQNEAQ (reference sequence).

This clonotype was seen ten or more times. The chain links TRBV7-2 to TRBJ2-5, with 7 bases lining up with TRBD1. Germline V gene lookup returns CDR1 SGHTA and CDR2 FQGNSA. The ends lost 8 bases at V and 5 bases at J; junction bases unmatched: 11. The CDR3 runs 14 residues. The CDR3 coding sequence is TGTGCCAGCGCCCTCCAGACAGGGTCGGAGACCCAGTACTTC. Residues: CASALQTGSETQYF.

The J gene is TRBJ1-5, the V gene TRBV6-9; possibly TRBD1 for D (6 bases). V was trimmed by 3 bases and J by 3 bases, leaving 12 bases between them. The CDR3 has 15 residues. In germline, CDR1 is MNHGY, CDR2 SVAAGI. Written as DNA, the CDR3 is TGTGCCAGCAGTTACAAACAGGGATACAATCAGCCCCAGCATTTT. Amino acid sequence: CASSYKQGYNQPQHF.

This clonotype was observed a few times. This sequence joins TRBV7-2 and TRBJ2-7, with D tentatively TRBD1 (6 bases). In germline, CDR1 is SGHTA, CDR2 FQGNSA. The length of the CDR3 is 12 residues. V was cut by 4 bases and J by 5 bases, with 9 bases left in between. The CDR3, as DNA: TGTGCCAGCAGCTCAAACAGGGACGAGCAGTACTTC. Protein: CASSSNRDEQYF.

This clonotype has a count of ten or more. V is TRBV6-6 and J is TRBJ1-1; no clear D. This CDR3 region has 14 residues. V was trimmed by 0 bases and J by 1 base, leaving 6 bases between them. Germline loops: CDR1 MNHNY, CDR2 SVGAGI (reference sequence). CDR3 nucleotide sequence: TGTGCCAGCAGTTACTCGGAGTCGAACACTGAAGCTTTCTTT. Its protein is CASSYSESNTEAFF.

In regard to this clonotype: Relative to the germline gene, one junction end is altered; a read error may explain this. The V and J genes are TRBV2 and TRBJ1-4, with 7 bases identical to TRBD1. From germline, CDR1 is SNHLY and CDR2 FYNNEI. This CDR3 comprises 15 residues. CDR3 in DNA: TGTGCCAGCAGTGATCGAGGGACAGATAATGGAAAACTGTTTTTT. Translation: CASSDRGTDNGKLFF.

This chain links TRBV27 with TRBJ2-7, with D unresolved. Per the germline V gene, CDR1 is MNHEY and CDR2 is SMNVEV (reference sequence). The V end lost 2 bases, the J end lost 2 bases, and 7 bases lay between the germline ends. The CDR3 is made up of 13 amino acids. CDR3 bases: TGTGCCAGCAGTTTACTTAGCACCTACGAGCAGTACTTC. Amino acids: CASSLLSTYEQYF.

This clonotype was picked up a small number of times. The genes are TRBV9 and TRBJ2-7; perhaps TRBD2 as D (6 bases). The CDR3 covers 16 residues. Germline V gene data show CDR1 as SGDLS and CDR2 as YYNGEE. The V gene lost 1 base and the J gene lost 5 bases, with 19 bases spanning the gap. The CDR3 DNA reads as TGTGCCAGCAGCGTACAAGCGGGTGCACCTCAGAACGAGCAGTACTTC. Translation: CASSVQAGAPQNEQYF.

This clonotype showed up many times. V is TRBV2 and J is TRBJ2-7, with D possibly matching TRBD1 (5 bases). Per germline, CDR1 SNHLY and CDR2 FYNNEI. This CDR3 spans 15 amino acids. The V end was cut by 2 bases, the J end by 3 bases, with 14 bases between. The CDR3 loop reads CASSELPGQIYEQYF. In DNA, the CDR3 is TGTGCCAGCAGTGAATTGCCCGGACAAATCTACGAGCAGTACTTC. The full variable domain, with the rest looked up from reference TRBV2 and TRBJ2-7, is EPEVTQTPSHQVTQMGQEVILRCVPISNHLYFYWYRQILGQKVEFLVSFYNNEISEKSEIFDDQFSVERPDGSNFTLKIRSTKLEDSAMYFCASSELPGQIYEQYFGPGTRLTVT.

About this clonotype itself: A read error is possible here, since a much larger clone lies one base away. The V gene is TRBV14, the J gene TRBJ2-5; D is perhaps TRBD2 (6 bases). The CDR3 has 15 residues. The V gene's germline CDR1 is SGHDN and CDR2 FVKESK. The CDR3 region is CASSQARGRTETQCF. In DNA, the CDR3 is TGTGCCAGCAGCCAAGCACGAGGGAGGACGGAGACCCAGTGCTTC.

This clonotype was seen a handful of times. V and J are TRBV6-5 and TRBJ2-5; 11 bases line up with TRBD1. J was trimmed by 0 bases and V by 4 bases; bases with no gene match: 4. The CDR3 extends over 16 amino acids. Germline V gene sequence: CDR1 MNHEY, CDR2 SVGAGI. CDR3 DNA: TGTGCCAGCAGTTCCGGACAGGGGGCGAACCAAGAGACCCAGTACTTC. Encoded protein: CASSSGQGANQETQYF.

This clonotype appeared many times. The chain recombines TRBV2 with TRBJ1-5, with TRBD1 identical over 9 bases. Germline values: CDR1 SNHLY, CDR2 FYNNEI. With 7 bases clipped from V and 6 bases from J, the junction kept 1 base outside the gene matches. CDR3 length equals 12 residues. CDR3 loop: CASNRGLQPQHF. CDR3 in DNA: TGTGCCAGCAACAGGGGGCTTCAGCCCCAGCATTTT.

The chain links TRBV20-1 to TRBJ2-1; 8 bases agree with TRBD2. Per germline, CDR1 DFQATT and CDR2 SNEGSKA (reference sequence). V dropped 1 base and J dropped 6; count of bases not matched to a gene: 5. The length of the CDR3 is 14 residues. CDR3 sequence: CSARVAGGGNEQFF. The CDR3 bases are TGCAGTGCTAGAGTGGCGGGAGGCGGCAATGAGCAGTTCTTC.

This clonotype showed up just a few times. The V gene is TRBV24-1, the J gene TRBJ2-4; D is perhaps TRBD2 (5 bases). This CDR3 spans 15 amino acids. V was cut by 2 bases and J by 6 bases, with 13 bases left in between. CDR1 and CDR2 from the germline V gene are KGHDR and SFDVKD. The CDR3 DNA reads as TGTGCCACCAGTGATTCACGGACTGGTAGAAACATTCAGTACTTC. Residues: CATSDSRTGRNIQYF.

This clonotype was found many times. This chain connects TRBV20-1 to TRBJ2-7, with 10 nucleotides matching TRBD1. Germline lookup yields CDR1 DFQATT and CDR2 SNEGSKA (reference sequence). Trimming took 0 bases from V and 9 from J; bases not matched to a gene: 14. The CDR3 runs to 16 residues. The CDR3 sequence: CSARDGGGQGIEWQYF. The CDR3 DNA is TGCAGTGCTAGAGATGGGGGGGGACAGGGGATCGAGTGGCAGTACTTC.

Many counts were recorded for this clonotype. The chain has TRBV9 and TRBJ2-5; possibly TRBD1 for D (6 bases). Germline V gene sequence: CDR1 SGDLS, CDR2 YYNGEE. This CDR3 region has 15 residues. Trimming left V 0 bases short and J 3 bases short, with 12 bases between. The CDR3 here is CASSVAPDSEETQYF. In nucleotides, the CDR3 is TGTGCCAGCAGCGTAGCTCCGGACAGTGAAGAGACCCAGTACTTC.

The chain's CDR3 is CASSPGGAGEKLFF. The CDR3 nucleotides are TGTGCCAGCAGCCCCGGGGGGGCAGGTGAAAAACTGTTTTTT. This chain links TRBV14 with TRBJ1-4, with D tentatively TRBD1 (6 bases). Per the germline V gene, CDR1 is SGHDN and CDR2 is FVKESK. Trimming shortened V by 4 bases and J by 7 bases, and 13 bases separated the two germline ends. The CDR3 loop spans 14 amino acids.

CDR3 bases: TGCGCCAGCAGCTTGTCACCCGGGACAGGGGGCAACGAGCAGTACTTC. This gives the protein CASSLSPGTGGNEQYF. V gene TRBV5-1 combines with J gene TRBJ2-7; TRBD1 agrees at 12 bases. This CDR3 has 16 residues. Germline V gene sequence: CDR1 SGHRS, CDR2 YFSETQ. With V trimmed by 1 base and J by 5 bases, 7 bases remained unmatched.

This CDR3 is CASSGGGGNTIYF. In nucleotides, the CDR3 is TGTGCCAGCAGCGGGGGTGGCGGAAACACCATATATTTT. The J gene is TRBJ1-3, the V gene TRBV9; no clear D gene. The CDR3 runs to 13 residues. Trimming shortened V by 3 bases and J by 4 bases, and 8 bases separated the two germline ends. Looked up from germline, CDR1 is SGDLS and CDR2 is YYNGEE.